This T cell receptor beta chain stems from a study of T cell changes during pregnancy in multiple sclerosis. Only in-frame clones appear in the TCRdb table, and some are missing; sequencing was by immunoSEQ multiplex PCR. The sample holds roughly 60,000 clones; about nine tenths are singletons and the top ten take about 0.8%. Germline-derived CDR1 and CDR2 are GTSNPN and SVGIG (reference sequence). The CDR3 extends over 15 amino acids. Trimming took off 2 bases at V and 4 bases at J, with 12 bases between the two ends. Sample: CD4+ T cells from peripheral blood mononuclear cells, taken in the first trimester of pregnancy. The chain links TRBV30 to TRBJ1-6; tentative D call: TRBD1 (6 bases). The TCR comes from a female donor with multiple sclerosis, enrolled in a pregnancy study. This CDR3 is CAWSTTGLYNSPLHF. In nucleotides, the CDR3 is TGTGCCTGGAGTACTACAGGGTTATATAATTCACCCCTCCACTTT. The full variable domain, rest sourced from reference TRBV30 and TRBJ1-6, is SQTIHQWPATLVQPVGSPLSLECTVEGTSNPNLYWYRQAAGRGLQLLFYSVGIGQISSEVPQNLSASRPQDRQFILSSKKLLLSDSGFYLCAWSTTGLYNSPLHFGNGTRLTVT.